These 7 T cell receptor beta chains came from one sample sequenced in a study of T cell repertoires in cytomegalovirus infection. For these TCRs, the target antigens are not known. TCRdb itself ran the reads through MiXCR, one entry per CDR3 protein. The sample holds a few hundred thousand distinct CDR3 sequences, around 40% seen once. Material: cultured PBMCs, obtained from culture after CMV antigen stimulation. The receptor set was obtained from a human donor in good health (CMV status not recorded). Some clones in this sample may be carry-over from other donors' samples.

The table lists this clonotype with a few counts. The rearrangement uses TRBV7-2 and TRBJ1-6; 11 bases map to TRBD1. The trim removed 8 bases at V and 10 bases at J, leaving 16 bases unmatched. Per the germline V gene, CDR1 is SGHTA and CDR2 is FQGNSA. There are 17 residues in the CDR3. The CDR3 nucleotides are TGTGCCAGCGTATCCTCCGTCGGGACAGGGGGGCGGTCACCCCTCCACTTT. This sequence encodes CASVSSVGTGGRSPLHF.

This clonotype has just a few counts. The chain has TRBV6-1 and TRBJ2-5; D gene ambiguous. Germline CDR1 is MNHNS and CDR2 is SASEGT. This CDR3 spans 15 amino acids. Trimming cost V 2 bases and J 0 bases, with 10 bases left between them. The DNA of the CDR3 is TGTGCCAGCAGTGAAATCGTCCTAGACCAAGAGACCCAGTACTTC. Translation: CASSEIVLDQETQYF.

This clonotype appeared a few times. The CDR3 loop is CASSELIYEQYF. The CDR3 region has the DNA TGTGCCAGCAGTGAACTAATCTACGAGCAGTACTTC. This chain connects TRBV6-1 to TRBJ2-7; D is unclear. Deletions cut 2 bases from V and 3 bases from J, with 5 bases between. The CDR3 consists of 12 residues. Germline CDR1 reads MNHNS; CDR2 reads SASEGT.

The chain employs TRBV5-5 and TRBJ2-2; D is uncertain. The CDR3 contains 14 residues. The V end was cut by 0 bases, the J end by 6 bases, with 9 bases between. The germline V gene has CDR1 SGHKS and CDR2 YYEKEE (reference sequence). The CDR3 DNA reads TGTGCCAGCAGCTTGGGAACGGTCGCCGGGGAGCTGTTTTTT. Amino acids: CASSLGTVAGELFF.

This clonotype was picked up a small number of times. V usage is TRBV19 and J usage is TRBJ2-3, with D possibly matching TRBD2 (6 bases). Trimming shortened V by 0 bases and J by 0 bases, and 10 bases separated the two germline ends. This CDR3 comprises 16 residues. CDR1 and CDR2 (germline): LNHDA, SQIVND (reference sequence). The CDR3 loop is CASSIEEGTSTDTQYF. In DNA, the CDR3 is TGTGCCAGTAGTATAGAGGAGGGAACTAGCACAGATACGCAGTATTTT. The full variable domain, completed using reference TRBV19 and TRBJ2-3, is DGGITQSPKYLFRKEGQNVTLSCEQNLNHDAMYWYRQDPGQGLRLIYYSQIVNDFQKGDIAEGYSVSREKKESFPLTVTSAQKNPTAFYLCASSIEEGTSTDTQYFGPGTRLTVL.

This chain links TRBV6-1 with TRBJ1-2; D is uncertain. Germline CDR1 reads MNHNS; CDR2 reads SASEGT. Trimming removed 6 bases at V and 3 bases at J, with 14 bases between. The CDR3 contains 14 residues. As DNA, the CDR3 is TGTGCCAGCAGCCTAACCTCTGGGCACTATGGCTACACCTTC. This codes for CASSLTSGHYGYTF.

The genes are TRBV10-2 and TRBJ1-5; no reliable D call. Germline assignment: CDR1 WSHSY and CDR2 SAAADI. The CDR3 has 13 amino acids. Trimming removed 4 bases at V and 6 bases at J, with 10 bases between. CDR3 nucleotide sequence: TGCGCCAGCAGTGGCTGGGTGGGTCAGCCCCAGCATTTT. Its translation: CASSGWVGQPQHF.